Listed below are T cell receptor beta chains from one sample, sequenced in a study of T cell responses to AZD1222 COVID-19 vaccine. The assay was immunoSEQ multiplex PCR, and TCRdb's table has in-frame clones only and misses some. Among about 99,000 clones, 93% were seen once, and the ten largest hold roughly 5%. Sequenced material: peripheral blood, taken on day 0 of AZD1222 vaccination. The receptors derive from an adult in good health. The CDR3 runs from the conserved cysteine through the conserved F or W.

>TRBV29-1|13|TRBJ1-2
CSGGPVVNYGYTF
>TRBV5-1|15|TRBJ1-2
CASSFGQGVGYGYTF
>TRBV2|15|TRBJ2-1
CASSAPGQGRYEQFF
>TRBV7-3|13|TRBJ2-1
CASSPGLGNEQFF
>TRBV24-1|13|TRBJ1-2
CATSEAGIYGYTF
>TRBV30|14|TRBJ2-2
CAWSTGDWTGELFF
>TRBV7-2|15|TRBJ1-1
CASSSRLGVGTEAFF
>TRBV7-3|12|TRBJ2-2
CASSFYGGELFF
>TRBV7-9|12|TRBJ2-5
CASSLVGETQYF
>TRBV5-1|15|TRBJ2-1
CASSLALAGNNEQFF
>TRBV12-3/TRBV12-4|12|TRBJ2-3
CASSLVTDTQYF
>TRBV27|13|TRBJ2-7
CASSPRQGYEQYF
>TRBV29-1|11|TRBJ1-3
CSVEASDTIYF
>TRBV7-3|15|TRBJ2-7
CASSLIAGAKYEQYF
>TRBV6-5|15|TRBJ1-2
CASSNTGGVGYGYTF
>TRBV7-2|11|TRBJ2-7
CASSPSAEQYF
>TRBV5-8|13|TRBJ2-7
CASSLAPGGEQYF
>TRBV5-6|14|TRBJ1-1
CASSPRDSSTEAFF
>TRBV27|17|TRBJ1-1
CASSSYFAPSMNTEAFF
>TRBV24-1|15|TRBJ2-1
CATSEDRVDINEQFF
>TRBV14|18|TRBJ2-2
CASSQEGGGQGSTGELFF
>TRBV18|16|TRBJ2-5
CASSPPLLSTQETQYF
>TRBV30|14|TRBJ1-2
CAWSQTGLGYGYTF
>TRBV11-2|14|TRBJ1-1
CASSRGRGNTEAFF
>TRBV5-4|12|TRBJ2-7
CASSLTIGEQYF
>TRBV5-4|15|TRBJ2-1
CASSLVLAAYNEQFF
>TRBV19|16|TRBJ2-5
CASSIVGTGRQETQYF
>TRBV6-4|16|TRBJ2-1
CASSDGVGLGSNEQFF